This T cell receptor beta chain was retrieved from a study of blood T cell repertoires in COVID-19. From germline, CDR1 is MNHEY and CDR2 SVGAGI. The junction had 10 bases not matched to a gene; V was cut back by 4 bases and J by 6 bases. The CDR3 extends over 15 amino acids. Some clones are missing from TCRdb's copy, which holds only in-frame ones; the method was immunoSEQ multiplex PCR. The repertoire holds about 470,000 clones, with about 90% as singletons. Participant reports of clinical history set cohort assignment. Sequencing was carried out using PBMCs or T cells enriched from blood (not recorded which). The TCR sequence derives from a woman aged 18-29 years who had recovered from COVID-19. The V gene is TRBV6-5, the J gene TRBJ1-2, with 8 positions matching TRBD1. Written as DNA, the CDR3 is TGTGCCAGCAGTTCAGGGGGCGCGTCAAATAATGGCTACACCTTC. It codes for CASSSGGASNNGYTF.